These 28 T cell receptor beta chains came from one sample sequenced in a study of T cells after yellow fever vaccination (dated by TCRdb to between 2018 and 2021). Preparation of the library involved 5' RACE. TCRdb records Illumina HiSeq 2500 as the sequencer. TCRdb's own reprocessing of the public reads used fastp at Q25 and MiXCR and kept productive beta chains. One record per CDR3 amino acid sequence lists the most common genes and DNA. The table for this sample lists 150,000 or so distinct CDR3 sequences; approximately 6.7% of them were counted only once. The top ten clones comprise approximately 2.5% of the sample. In the paper's terms, the treatment or condition label means: live attenuated yellow fever vaccine strain. This material consisted of CD4+ T cells sorted from PBMCs, taken 5 days after the first yellow fever vaccination. Receptor source: a man younger than 35 who received the YFV17D yellow fever vaccine.

Ten or more counts support this clonotype. The J gene is TRBJ2-7, the V gene TRBV11-2; D might be TRBD2 (5 bases). Germline CDR1 reads SGHAT; CDR2 reads FQNNGV. With 6 bases removed from V and 3 bases from J, the gap between germline ends came to 15 bases. The length of the CDR3 is 14 residues. Here the CDR3 DNA reads TGTGCCAGCAGAAACCTCCGGAGGAGCTACGAGCAGTACGTC. As protein: CASRNLRRSYEQYV.

The table lists this clonotype with many counts. This chain joins TRBV2 and TRBJ2-5; 11 bases agree with TRBD2. Per germline, CDR1 SNHLY and CDR2 FYNNEI. This CDR3 spans 15 amino acids. V lost 3 bases and J lost 5; bases outside the gene matches: 5. The DNA for the CDR3 is TGTGCCAGCAGTGATAGCGGGGGGGCCGCTGAGACCCAGTACTTC. Protein: CASSDSGGAAETQYF.

This chain joins TRBV12-3 or TRBV12-4 and TRBJ2-7; 10 nucleotides line up with TRBD2. CDR3 length: 17 amino acids. J was trimmed by 2 bases and V by 5 bases; bases with no gene match: 12. In nucleotides, the CDR3 is TGTGCCAGCAGTCCCGGGACTCCTAGCGGGGGAACCTACGAGCAGTACTTC. It specifies CASSPGTPSGGTYEQYF.

This clonotype showed up many times. CDR3 in amino acids: CASSLAPGVETQYF. CDR3 DNA sequence: TGTGCCAGCAGCTTAGCCCCGGGGGTAGAGACCCAGTACTTC. The J gene is TRBJ2-5, the V gene TRBV11-2; maybe TRBD2 (6 bases). The CDR3 loop spans 14 amino acids. The germline gives CDR1 SGHAT, CDR2 FQNNGV. Between the trimmed V and J ends, which lost 1 base and 4 bases, there was a span of 10 bases. The complete variable domain, with remaining parts taken from reference TRBV11-2 and TRBJ2-5, reads EAGVAQSPRYKIIEKRQSVAFWCNPISGHATLYWYQQILGQGPKLLIQFQNNGVVDDSQLPKDRFSAERLKGVDSTLKIQPAKLEDSAVYLCASSLAPGVETQYFGPGTRLLVL.

This clonotype was counted at least ten times. This chain joins TRBV15 and TRBJ2-5; no definite D call. Trimming removed 1 base from V and 1 base from J, with 10 bases in between. The CDR3 extends over 15 amino acids. Looked up from germline, CDR1 is LNHNV and CDR2 is YYDKDF (reference sequence). In DNA, the CDR3 is TGTGCCACCAGCAGAGCTAACAGATTCCAAGAGACCCAGTACTTC. Residues: CATSRANRFQETQYF.

This clonotype was seen repeatedly, ten times or more. The chain carries TRBV6-2 or TRBV6-3 and TRBJ1-1; D not certain. The CDR3 length is 15 residues. Looked up from germline, CDR1 is MNHEY and CDR2 is SVGEGT. Trimming pared 0 bases from V and 6 bases from J, leaving 14 bases between. CDR3 nucleotides: TGTGCCAGCAGTTACTCGATTTGGACTCGGGCTGAAGCTTTCTTT. This encodes CASSYSIWTRAEAFF.

This clonotype was counted at least ten times. This chain joins TRBV28 and TRBJ1-1, with D possibly being TRBD1 (6 bases). The V gene lost 2 bases and the J gene lost 1 base, with 8 bases spanning the gap. Germline V lookup: CDR1 MDHEN, CDR2 SYDVKM. There are 14 residues in the CDR3. The DNA of the CDR3 is TGTGCCAGCAGTTTACCACAGGGGAACACTGAAGCTTTCTTT. Residues: CASSLPQGNTEAFF.

This clonotype has more than one count but fewer than ten. V gene TRBV30 combines with J gene TRBJ2-1; D is unclear. The CDR3 totals 12 residues. Germline CDR1 is GTSNPN and CDR2 is SVGIG (reference sequence). The ends were cut back, 3 bases at V and 5 bases at J, with 8 bases in the middle. CDR3 protein: CAWSRPDNEQFF. As DNA, the CDR3 is TGTGCCTGGAGCCGGCCGGACAATGAGCAGTTCTTC.

Turning to this clonotype: A much larger clone is a single base away; this may be a read error. This chain links TRBV5-1 with TRBJ2-3; D assignment may be TRBD1 or TRBD2 (6 bases each). This CDR3 has 12 residues. The V gene's germline CDR1 is SGHRS and CDR2 YFSETQ. The CDR3, as DNA: TGCGCCAGCAAGGAGGGACAAGATACGCATTATTTT. Its protein is CASKEGQDTHYF.

This clonotype was seen a single time. An end of the junction does not agree with germline; a read error may underlie this. V and J are TRBV9 and TRBJ2-6; TRBD1 aligns across 8 bases. The V gene's germline CDR1 is SGDLS and CDR2 YYNGEE. This CDR3 is built from 17 residues. CDR3 in amino acids: CPSSPRDRTSGANVLTF. The CDR3 DNA is TGTCCCAGCAGCCCGCGGGACAGGACCTCTGGGGCCAACGTCCTGACTTTC. The full variable domain, completed using reference TRBV9 and TRBJ2-6, is DSGVTQTPKHLITATGQRVTLRCSPRSGDLSVYWYQQSLDQGLQFLIQYYNGEERAKGNILERFSAQQFPDLHSELNLSSLELGDSALYFCPSSPRDRTSGANVLTFGAGSRLTVL.

This clonotype was observed a handful of times. This sequence joins TRBV5-1 and TRBJ1-4; D perhaps matches TRBD1 (5 bases). With 3 bases removed from V and 4 bases from J, the gap between germline ends came to 10 bases. CDR1 SGHRS and CDR2 YFSETQ come from the germline V gene. The CDR3 contains 14 residues. The CDR3 reads CASSSRDGNEKLFF. Written as DNA, the CDR3 is TGCGCCAGCAGCTCCCGGGACGGTAATGAAAAACTGTTTTTT.

Worth noting for this clonotype: A much larger clonotype is one base distant, so this may be a read error. V usage is TRBV12-3 or TRBV12-4 and J usage is TRBJ1-5, with unresolved D. This CDR3 has 15 residues. The V and J ends lost 3 bases and 5 bases respectively, with 14 bases between them. The CDR3 region has the DNA TGTGCCAGCAGTTTCGGGCAGTCCCCCGATCAGCCCCAGCATTTT. Protein product: CASSFGQSPDQPQHF.

This clonotype turned up a few times. The chain links TRBV7-8 to TRBJ2-5, with 10 positions matching TRBD2. Germline assignment: CDR1 SGHVS and CDR2 FQNEAQ. V gave up 1 base and J gave up 4 bases; unmatched junction bases: 12. The CDR3 spans 18 residues. CDR3: CASSLVMSGGALGETQYF. For the CDR3, the DNA is TGTGCCAGCAGCTTAGTCATGAGCGGGGGGGCCTTGGGAGAGACCCAGTACTTC.

This clonotype has a count of ten or more. The genes are TRBV30 and TRBJ1-1; no firm D call. V lost 6 bases and J lost 0, with 20 bases in between. This CDR3 is built from 16 residues. Germline V CDR1 and CDR2: GTSNPN, SVGIG (reference sequence). CDR3 nucleotides: TGTGCCTGTTCGAGAGGTCCTGATATTATGAACACTGAAGCTTTCTTT. Protein: CACSRGPDIMNTEAFF.

The chain couples TRBV5-1 to TRBJ2-3; 10 bases agree with TRBD2. Per germline, CDR1 SGHRS and CDR2 YFSETQ. This CDR3 contains 16 residues. With V trimmed by 4 bases and J by 5 bases, 10 bases remained unmatched. CDR3 DNA: TGCGCCAGCAGCGGACAAGCGGGGGGGCCAATAGATACGCAGTATTTT. Its protein is CASSGQAGGPIDTQYF.

This clonotype was seen a few times. The chain links TRBV7-2 to TRBJ1-3, with no clear D. CDR1 is SGHTA and CDR2 is FQGNSA in the germline V gene. The CDR3 is 15 amino acids. V shed 5 bases and J shed 2 bases, with 13 bases lying between them. The CDR3 nucleotides read TGTGCCAGCAGCATACAACGTGAGGCTGGAAACACCATATATTTT. The encoded protein is CASSIQREAGNTIYF.

This clonotype was counted a few times. The genes are TRBV7-8 and TRBJ1-5, with D perhaps matching TRBD1 (5 bases). The germline V and J ends were trimmed by 5 bases and 7 bases, with 15 bases remaining between them. The CDR3 is 14 amino acids. The germline gives CDR1 SGHVS, CDR2 FQNEAQ. The DNA for the CDR3 is TGTGCCAGCAGCCTTACAGGTACAAGACAGCCCCAGCATTTT. As protein: CASSLTGTRQPQHF.

This clonotype has a count of ten or more. The V call is TRBV19, the J call TRBJ1-5; 7 bases are a match to TRBD1. The ends lost 3 bases at V and 4 bases at J; junction bases unmatched: 6. The CDR3 is 15 residues long. The V gene's germline CDR1 is LNHDA and CDR2 SQIVND (reference sequence). The CDR3 reads CASSITSTGNQPQHF. The CDR3 nucleotides read TGTGCCAGTAGTATTACCTCGACAGGGAATCAGCCCCAGCATTTT.

This chain uses TRBV20-1 with TRBJ1-4; maybe TRBD1 (5 bases). The CDR3 spans 13 residues. The V gene's germline CDR1 is DFQATT and CDR2 SNEGSKA (reference sequence). V was trimmed by 6 bases and J by 7 bases, leaving 15 bases between them. The CDR3 bases are TGCAGTGCCCACCGGGGGGGGGGTGAAAAACTGTTTTTT. Protein: CSAHRGGGEKLFF.

The chain has TRBV12-5 and TRBJ2-1; D perhaps matches TRBD2 (5 bases). Germline assignment: CDR1 LGHNT and CDR2 FRNRAP. There are 15 residues in the CDR3. V lost 6 bases and J 0 bases, leaving 12 bases between the germline ends. The CDR3 loop reads CASGSRGYSYNEQFF. CDR3 bases: TGTGCTAGTGGGTCCCGGGGATACTCCTACAATGAGCAGTTCTTC.

This clonotype came up a few times. The CDR3 spells CSAKRPGLAGLARSYNEQFF. CDR3 bases: TGCAGTGCTAAAAGACCGGGACTAGCGGGGTTAGCTCGCTCCTACAATGAGCAGTTCTTC. J is TRBJ2-1 and V is TRBV20-1, with 13 bases lining up with TRBD2. CDR3 length equals 20 residues. V shed 4 bases, J shed 0 bases, and the junction held 15 bases outside the gene matches. CDR1 and CDR2 from the germline V gene are DFQATT and SNEGSKA (reference sequence).

This clonotype was detected only a few times. CDR3 amino acids: CASSKISGGALEQFF. The CDR3 coding sequence is TGTGCCAGCAGCAAAATTAGCGGGGGGGCACTTGAGCAGTTCTTC. This chain connects TRBV11-2 to TRBJ2-1, with 11 bases aligning to TRBD2. J gave up 9 bases and V 5 bases, and 9 bases lay outside the gene matches. CDR3 length equals 15 residues. Germline CDR1 SGHAT, CDR2 FQNNGV.

This clonotype was seen repeatedly, ten times or more. The CDR3 loop reads CASSQGGYYNEQFF. CDR3 nucleotide sequence: TGTGCCAGCAGCCAAGGGGGCTACTACAATGAGCAGTTCTTC. The V gene is TRBV14, the J gene TRBJ2-1, with D maybe TRBD1 (5 bases). Germline CDR1 SGHDN, CDR2 FVKESK. This CDR3 has 14 amino acids. V was shortened by 1 base and J by 3 bases, with 7 bases between the two germline ends.

The sample holds many counts of this clonotype. The chain joins TRBV6-5 to TRBJ1-2, with D unclear. The germline V gene has CDR1 MNHEY and CDR2 SVGAGI. This CDR3 region has 14 residues. The ends were cut back, 1 base at V and 3 bases at J, with 9 bases in the middle. CDR3 sequence reads: CASSYFGLHYGYTF. The CDR3 bases are TGTGCCAGCAGTTACTTCGGACTTCACTATGGCTACACCTTC.

This clonotype was seen at least ten times. The CDR3 nucleotides read TGTGCCAGTACCGGGACAAGCTATTCACCCCTCCACTTT. Translated, it gives CASTGTSYSPLHF. The chain has TRBV28 and TRBJ1-6; tentative D call: TRBD1 (6 bases). Germline V gives CDR1 MDHEN, CDR2 SYDVKM. The CDR3 runs 13 residues. Trimming pared 9 bases from V and 8 bases from J, leaving 14 bases between.

Only a few counts were recorded for this clonotype. The chain uses TRBV4-3 and TRBJ1-2, with a tentative D call TRBD1 (6 bases). Trimming shortened V by 1 base and J by 0 bases, and 6 bases separated the two germline ends. This CDR3 region has 14 residues. Germline V gives CDR1 LGHNA, CDR2 YSLEER. CDR3 sequence reads: CASSQGTANYGYTF. As DNA, the CDR3 is TGCGCCAGCAGCCAAGGGACAGCTAACTATGGCTACACCTTC.

This clonotype was seen a handful of times. The chain couples TRBV6-5 to TRBJ2-2, with 15 nucleotides matching TRBD2. The J segment lost 6 bases and the V segment lost 6 bases, leaving 5 bases of the junction unmatched. Germline CDR1 MNHEY, CDR2 SVGAGI. CDR3 size: 16 residues. CDR3 amino acids: CASRRTSGGASGELFF. The CDR3, as DNA: TGTGCCAGCAGGAGGACTAGCGGGGGGGCCTCCGGGGAGCTGTTTTTT.

In its sample, this clonotype was seen many times. The gene calls are TRBV5-6 and TRBJ2-7, with D unresolved. This CDR3 has 12 amino acids. Per the germline V gene, CDR1 is SGHDT and CDR2 is YYEEEE. The V and J ends lost 1 base and 4 bases respectively, with 6 bases between them. CDR3 sequence reads: CASSLSPYEQYF. CDR3 bases: TGTGCCAGCAGCTTGTCTCCATACGAGCAGTACTTC.